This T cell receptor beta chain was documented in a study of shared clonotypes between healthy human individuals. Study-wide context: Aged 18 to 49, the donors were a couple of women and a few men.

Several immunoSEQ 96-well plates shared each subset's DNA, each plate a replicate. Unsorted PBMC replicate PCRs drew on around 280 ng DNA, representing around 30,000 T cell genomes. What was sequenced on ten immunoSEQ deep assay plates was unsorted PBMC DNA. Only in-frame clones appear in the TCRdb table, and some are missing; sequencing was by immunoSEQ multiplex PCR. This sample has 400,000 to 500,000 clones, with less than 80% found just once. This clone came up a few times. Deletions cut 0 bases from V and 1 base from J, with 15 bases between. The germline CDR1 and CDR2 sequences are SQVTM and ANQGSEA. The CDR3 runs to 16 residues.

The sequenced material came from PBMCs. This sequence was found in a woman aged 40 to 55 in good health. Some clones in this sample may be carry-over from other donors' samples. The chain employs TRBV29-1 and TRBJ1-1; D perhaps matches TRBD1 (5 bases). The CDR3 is CSVEEVSGYTNTEAFF. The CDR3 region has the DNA TGCAGCGTTGAAGAGGTTTCAGGGTACACGAACACTGAAGCTTTCTTT.